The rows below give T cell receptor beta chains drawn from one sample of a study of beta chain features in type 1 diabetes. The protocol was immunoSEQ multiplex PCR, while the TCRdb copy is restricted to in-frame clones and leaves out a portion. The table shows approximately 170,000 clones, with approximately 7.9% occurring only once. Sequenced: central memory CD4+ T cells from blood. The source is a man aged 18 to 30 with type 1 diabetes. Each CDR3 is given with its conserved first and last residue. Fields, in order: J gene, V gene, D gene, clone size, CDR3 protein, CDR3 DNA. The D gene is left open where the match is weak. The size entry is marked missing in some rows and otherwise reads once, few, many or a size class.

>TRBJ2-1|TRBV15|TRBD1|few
CATSRATGTRNEQFF
TGTGCCACCAGCAGAGCGACAGGGACCCGCAATGAGCAGTTCTTC
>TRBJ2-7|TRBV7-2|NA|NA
CASSNLISYEQYF
TGTGCCAGCAGCAACCTAATCTCCTACGAGCAGTACTTC
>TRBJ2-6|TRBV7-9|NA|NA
CASSLGGYSGANVLTF
TGTGCCAGCAGCTTAGGAGGGTACTCTGGGGCCAACGTCCTGACTTTC
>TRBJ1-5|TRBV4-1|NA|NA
CASSPTRGKGNQPQHF
TGCGCCAGCAGCCCGACAAGGGGGAAGGGCAATCAGCCCCAGCATTTT
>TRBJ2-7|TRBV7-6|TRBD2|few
CASSPGTSGRNEQYF
TGTGCCAGCAGCCCGGGGACTAGCGGGAGGAACGAGCAGTACTTC
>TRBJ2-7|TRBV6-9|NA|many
CASSWHQLLRYEQYF
TGTGCCAGCAGTTGGCACCAGTTGTTACGCTACGAGCAGTACTTC
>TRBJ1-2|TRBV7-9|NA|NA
CASSLSGSWGYTF
TGTGCCAGCAGCTTAAGTGGGAGCTGGGGCTACACCTTC
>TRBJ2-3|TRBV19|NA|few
CASSNSLTDTQYF
TGTGCCAGTAGTAACTCCCTCACAGATACGCAGTATTTT
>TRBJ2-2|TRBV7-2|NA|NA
CASTLQGRGSNTGELFF
TGTGCCAGCACCCTTCAGGGGCGGGGGTCGAACACCGGGGAGCTGTTTTTT
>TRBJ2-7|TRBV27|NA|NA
CASSKVGVGEQYF
TGTGCCAGCAGTAAGGTAGGGGTGGGGGAGCAGTACTTC
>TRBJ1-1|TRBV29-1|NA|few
CSVESRRGNTEAFF
TGCAGCGTTGAGTCTCGCAGGGGGAACACTGAAGCTTTCTTT
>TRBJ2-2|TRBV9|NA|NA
CASSVYPETGELFF
TGTGCCAGCAGCGTATACCCGGAGACCGGGGAGCTGTTTTTT
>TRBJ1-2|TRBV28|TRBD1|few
CASSSSGTETYGYTF
TGTGCCAGCAGTTCTTCCGGGACAGAGACCTATGGCTACACCTTC
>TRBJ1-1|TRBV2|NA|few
CASSLTRTDTEAFF
TGTGCCAGCAGCTTGACACGAACTGACACTGAAGCTTTCTTT
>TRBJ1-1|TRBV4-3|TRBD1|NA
CASSIRQGYTEAFF
TGCGCCAGCAGCATACGACAGGGCTACACTGAAGCTTTCTTT
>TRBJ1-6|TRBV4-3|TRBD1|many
CASSQDGGTGGIPLHF
TGCGCCAGCAGCCAAGATGGCGGGACAGGGGGAATACCCCTCCACTTT